The 13 T cell receptor beta chains given below trace back to one sample, sequenced in a study of beta chain features in type 1 diabetes. These receptors' antigens are unknown. cDNA synthesis used the whole RNA isolate, giving expressed TCRB sequences. Assay used: immunoSEQ multiplex PCR; TCRdb lists only in-frame clones, some missing. This table has 250,000 or so clones, over 11% appearing once. Broader study findings: Among patients with Type 1 diabetes, TCRB CDR3s were moderately but significantly shorter in every one of the four CD4+ subsets.

The sequencing input was naive CD4+ T cells from blood. All receptors derive from a man between 25 and 39 years old with type 1 diabetes.

This clone was seen a few times. The V call is TRBV9, the J call TRBJ2-7; 9 nucleotides align to TRBD1. Trimming at V came to 4 bases and at J to 1 base, leaving 3 bases not matched to a gene. In germline, CDR1 is SGDLS, CDR2 YYNGEE. CDR3 size: 14 residues. The CDR3 spells CASSRDRASYEQYF. As DNA, the CDR3 is TGTGCCAGCAGCAGGGACAGGGCATCCTACGAGCAGTACTTC.

The sample holds a few counts of this clone. The V call is TRBV7-6, the J call TRBJ2-7, with D possibly TRBD2 on 5 matching bases. Per the germline V gene, CDR1 is SGHVS and CDR2 is FNYEAQ. CDR3 length equals 14 residues. Trimming shortened V by 2 bases and J by 1 base, and 9 bases separated the two germline ends. Here the CDR3 reads CASSLPGGSYEQYF. Here the CDR3 DNA reads TGTGCCAGCAGCTTACCCGGCGGGTCCTACGAGCAGTACTTC.

This clone was counted only a few times. The chain carries TRBV10-3 and TRBJ1-1; 7 bases map to TRBD1. The junction had 4 bases not matched to a gene; V was cut back by 10 bases and J by 5 bases. Per the germline V gene, CDR1 is ENHRY and CDR2 is SYGVKD. The CDR3 has 11 residues. The CDR3 is CASTGETEAFF. CDR3 nucleotide sequence: TGTGCCAGCACAGGGGAAACTGAAGCTTTCTTT.

This clone occurred a few times. The sample carries other DNA sequences with the same CDR3. This chain uses TRBV7-9 with TRBJ1-2; weak D call: TRBD1 (5 bases). Germline CDR1 reads SEHNR; CDR2 reads FQNEAQ (reference sequence). CDR3 length equals 12 residues. Trimming took off 2 bases at V and 4 bases at J, with 5 bases between the two ends. The CDR3 DNA reads as TGTGCCAGCAGCTTACAGGGCTATGGCTACACCTTC. The encoded protein is CASSLQGYGYTF.

The chain employs TRBV30 and TRBJ2-3; TRBD2 is a possible D gene (5 bases). Germline-derived CDR1 and CDR2 are GTSNPN and SVGIG (reference sequence). This CDR3 has 14 amino acids. V was trimmed by 2 bases and J by 7 bases, leaving 16 bases between them. CDR3 in amino acids: CAWSSPSGKNTQYF. For the CDR3, the DNA is TGTGCCTGGAGTTCCCCTTCGGGGAAGAATACGCAGTATTTT.

The rearrangement links TRBV18 to TRBJ2-3, with 16 bases that match TRBD2. The V segment lost 2 bases and the J segment 2 bases; nucleotides outside the gene matches: 4. CDR3 length equals 18 residues. The germline gives CDR1 KGHSH, CDR2 LQKENI. As DNA, the CDR3 is TGTGCCAGCTCACCAGGCGGGACTAGCGGGGGGGCCACAGATACGCAGTATTTT. It encodes CASSPGGTSGGATDTQYF.

This rearrangement joins TRBV6-6 to TRBJ2-1; 12 bases are shared with TRBD2. The V and J ends lost 6 bases and 5 bases, in that order; junction bases with no gene match: 5. The CDR3 extends over 15 amino acids. Germline loops: CDR1 MNHNY, CDR2 SVGAGI (reference sequence). CDR3 DNA: TGTGCCAGCAGGGCTAGCGGGAGGGCCCACAATGAGCAGTTCTTC. This sequence encodes CASRASGRAHNEQFF.

The chain employs TRBV4-1 and TRBJ2-2, with 8 bases matching TRBD1. Germline V lookup: CDR1 MGHRA, CDR2 YSYEKL. V was pared by 4 bases and J by 5 bases, with 6 bases of the junction left unmatched. The CDR3 covers 15 residues. CDR3 nucleotides: TGCGCCAGCAGCCTAGGGACAGGACGAACCGGGGAGCTGTTTTTT. Translated: CASSLGTGRTGELFF.

The chain carries TRBV18 and TRBJ2-7; 7 bases are a match to TRBD1. Germline lookup yields CDR1 KGHSH and CDR2 LQKENI. J lost 6 bases, V lost 8 bases, and 4 bases had no gene match. The CDR3 runs to 11 residues. For the CDR3, the DNA is TGTGCCAGCCGGGACAGCTTCGAGCAGTACTTC. Residues: CASRDSFEQYF.

In this sample, this clone turned up a few times. The chain uses TRBV28 and TRBJ2-7; the D gene is possibly TRBD2 (5 bases). V lost 4 bases to trimming and J lost 0 bases, with 13 bases between them. In germline, CDR1 is MDHEN, CDR2 SYDVKM. This CDR3 contains 15 residues. The CDR3 DNA sequence: TGTGCCAGCAGTTCCGAGGGCCTCGACTCCTACGAGCAGTACTTC. Amino acid sequence: CASSSEGLDSYEQYF.

This clone was counted only a few times. The chain employs TRBV10-3 and TRBJ2-5; tentative D call: TRBD2 (5 bases). With 0 bases removed from V and 5 bases from J, the gap between germline ends came to 19 bases. The CDR3 is made up of 17 amino acids. Germline CDR1 ENHRY, CDR2 SYGVKD. The CDR3 sequence: CAISESASSSRRETQYF. CDR3 DNA: TGTGCCATCAGTGAGTCAGCGTCTAGCTCCCGACGGGAGACCCAGTACTTC.

This clone has just a few counts. This rearrangement joins TRBV5-4 to TRBJ1-1, with 8 bases matching TRBD1. V trimming: 4 bases; J trimming: 4 bases; junction bases outside the gene matches: 6. Germline V gene data show CDR1 as SGHNT and CDR2 as YYREEE (reference sequence). The CDR3 covers 14 residues. CDR3 sequence: CASSPGGWSTEAFF. The CDR3 DNA reads TGTGCCAGCAGCCCAGGGGGCTGGAGCACTGAAGCTTTCTTT.

This clone was seen more than once but under ten times. The V call is TRBV14, the J call TRBJ1-2, with unresolved D. V lost 1 base to trimming and J lost 4 bases, with 4 bases between them. This CDR3 is 12 amino acids long. Germline V CDR1 and CDR2: SGHDN, FVKESK. This chain's CDR3 is CASSQGPYGYTF. CDR3 nucleotides: TGTGCCAGCAGCCAAGGGCCCTATGGCTACACCTTC.